The 15 T cell receptor beta chains in this list originate from one sample, sequenced in a study of T-cell memory formation after mild COVID-19. TCRdb called the 5' RACE reads again in MiXCR, with one record for every CDR3 protein. The sample lists about 390,000 distinct CDR3 sequences, around a fifth occurring once. The sample taken for sequencing was PBMCs or a T cell subset sorted from them (not recorded which). These receptors all come from an adult woman who had mild COVID-19 (a few samples of this study predate the infection). Cell type and time point are not known.

In this sample, this clonotype turned up many times. This sequence joins TRBV7-9 and TRBJ2-6, with D perhaps TRBD1 (5 bases). V lost 5 bases, J lost 2 bases, and 10 bases lay in between. Germline loops: CDR1 SEHNR, CDR2 FQNEAQ (reference sequence). CDR3 length: 15 amino acids. In DNA form, the CDR3 reads TGTGCCAGCAGCCTCCAGGGTACTGGGGCCAACGTCCTGACTTTC. Residues: CASSLQGTGANVLTF.

In this sample, this clonotype turned up many times. The genes are TRBV6-5 and TRBJ2-5; a weak D match, TRBD1 (5 bases). In germline, CDR1 is MNHEY, CDR2 SVGAGI. V lost 4 bases and J lost 2, with 11 bases in between. This CDR3 has 14 amino acids. The CDR3, as DNA: TGTGCCAGCAGTTCGACAGCTTCTCAAGAGACCCAGTACTTC. Amino acids: CASSSTASQETQYF.

The chain links TRBV3-1 to TRBJ1-1; 10 bases fit TRBD1. This CDR3 is built from 16 residues. In germline, CDR1 is LGHDT, CDR2 YNNKEL (reference sequence). V lost 2 bases and J lost 1; bases outside the gene matches: 4. The CDR3 bases are TGTGCCAGCAGCCAACGACAGGGGGCAAGGAACACTGAAGCTTTCTTT. This sequence encodes CASSQRQGARNTEAFF.

This clonotype was seen only a few times. J is TRBJ2-5 and V is TRBV12-3 or TRBV12-4; tentatively, D is TRBD1 (5 bases). This CDR3 is built from 14 residues. The germline V and J ends were trimmed by 8 bases and 3 bases, with 16 bases remaining between them. The CDR3 protein is CASCSRVGEETQYF. In DNA, the CDR3 is TGTGCCAGCTGCAGCCGGGTAGGGGAAGAGACCCAGTACTTC.

This clonotype has only a few counts. The chain employs TRBV7-3 and TRBJ1-1; D remains unclear. Per the germline V gene, CDR1 is SGHTA and CDR2 is FQGTGA. There are 14 residues in the CDR3. V lost 4 bases and J 0 bases, leaving 9 bases between the germline ends. As DNA, the CDR3 is TGTGCCAGCAGCTCGGGGTCAATGAACACTGAAGCTTTCTTT. It encodes CASSSGSMNTEAFF.

This clonotype has just a few counts. This sequence joins TRBV12-3 or TRBV12-4 and TRBJ2-2; 7 positions match TRBD1. The CDR3 contains 15 residues. With 5 bases clipped from V and 3 bases from J, the junction kept 6 bases outside the gene matches. CDR3 bases: TGTGCCAGCAGTACTCTGACAGGGTACACCGGGGAGCTGTTTTTT. Its protein is CASSTLTGYTGELFF.

The table lists this clonotype with a few counts. The chain is built from TRBV3-1 and TRBJ2-3; D is uncertain. Germline CDR1 is LGHDT and CDR2 is YNNKEL (reference sequence). Between the trimmed V and J ends, which lost 2 bases and 0 bases, there was a span of 12 bases. This CDR3 is 16 amino acids long. The CDR3 region has the DNA TGTGCCAGCAGCCAAAGGGCCTTGGGTAGCACAGATACGCAGTATTTT. This encodes CASSQRALGSTDTQYF.

The chain recombines TRBV7-8 with TRBJ2-5; D is unclear. Trimming removed 2 bases at V and 4 bases at J, with 11 bases between. Germline values: CDR1 SGHVS, CDR2 FQNEAQ. The CDR3 is 14 residues long. CDR3 nucleotides: TGTGCCAGCAGCTTACGACTGCCCGGAGAGACCCAGTACTTC. It codes for CASSLRLPGETQYF.

V gene TRBV2 combines with J gene TRBJ2-4; weak D call: TRBD2 (5 bases). V lost 7 bases to trimming and J lost 0 bases, with 10 bases between them. Looked up from germline, CDR1 is SNHLY and CDR2 is FYNNEI. The CDR3 is 14 residues long. The CDR3 sequence: CASTKAVAKNIQYF. CDR3 bases: TGTGCCAGCACCAAAGCGGTAGCCAAAAACATTCAGTACTTC.

The J gene is TRBJ1-2, the V gene TRBV11-2; TRBD1 aligns across 9 bases. Germline trimming cut 1 base from V and 2 bases from J; bases unmatched to any gene: 5. The length of the CDR3 is 16 residues. Germline CDR1 is SGHAT and CDR2 is FQNNGV. The CDR3 spells CASSLAGTGLNYGYTF. The CDR3 coding sequence is TGTGCCAGCAGCTTAGCAGGGACAGGGCTGAACTATGGCTACACCTTC. The complete variable domain, with remaining parts taken from reference TRBV11-2 and TRBJ1-2, reads EAGVAQSPRYKIIEKRQSVAFWCNPISGHATLYWYQQILGQGPKLLIQFQNNGVVDDSQLPKDRFSAERLKGVDSTLKIQPAKLEDSAVYLCASSLAGTGLNYGYTFGSGTRLTVV.

This clonotype was seen a handful of times. This chain joins TRBV12-3 or TRBV12-4 and TRBJ1-1; the D gene is possibly TRBD1 (5 bases). This CDR3 has 14 residues. Trimming cost V 3 bases and J 4 bases, with 12 bases left between them. The CDR3 is CASSLYRTGTEAFF. The CDR3, as DNA: TGTGCCAGCAGTTTGTACAGGACGGGCACTGAAGCTTTCTTT.

This clonotype was recorded a few times. CDR3 region: CASGPDRGFREQYF. CDR3 nucleotide sequence: TGTGCCAGCGGACCGGACAGGGGGTTCCGGGAGCAGTACTTC. The rearrangement uses TRBV6-5 and TRBJ2-7; 10 bases line up with TRBD1. Germline CDR1 and CDR2: MNHEY and SVGAGI. The V gene end was trimmed by 8 bases and the J gene end by 7 bases; junction bases not matched to a gene: 11. This CDR3 has 14 amino acids.

This clonotype came up once. The chain recombines TRBV7-2 with TRBJ1-6, with TRBD1 matching 9 bases. The CDR3 is 15 residues long. Germline-derived CDR1 and CDR2 are SGHTA and FQGNSA. V dropped 2 bases and J dropped 9; count of bases not matched to a gene: 5. The CDR3 here is CASSLQGQGSSPLHF. CDR3 coding DNA: TGTGCCAGCAGCTTACAGGGACAGGGAAGTTCACCCCTCCACTTT.

Many counts were recorded for this clonotype. The chain combines TRBV12-3 or TRBV12-4 with TRBJ2-1; D is perhaps TRBD1 (6 bases). CDR3 size: 13 residues. V dropped 5 bases and J dropped 9 bases, with 14 bases sitting between them. CDR3 nucleotides: TGTGCCAGCAGTCGACAGGAGAACGGTGAGCAGTTCTTC. This sequence encodes CASSRQENGEQFF.

This chain links TRBV7-2 with TRBJ2-7, with 12 bases fitting TRBD2. With 3 bases clipped from V and 7 bases from J, the junction kept 4 bases outside the gene matches. CDR1 SGHTA and CDR2 FQGNSA come from the germline V gene. The CDR3 extends over 14 amino acids. As DNA, the CDR3 is TGTGCCAGCAGCTTCACCCTAGCGGGAGGGGAGCAGTACTTC. It codes for CASSFTLAGGEQYF.